Listed here are 8 T cell receptor beta chains from one sample, sequenced in a study of T cell responses to AZD1222 COVID-19 vaccine. The data were produced by immunoSEQ multiplex PCR, yet TCRdb's version contains in-frame clones alone and is incomplete. The repertoire holds 98,000 or so clones, with more than 85% as singletons. The specimen was peripheral blood, collected on day 0 of AZD1222 vaccination. These receptor sequences come from an adult in good health.

CDR3 sequence reads: CASSLNEGAGEKLFF. CDR3 nucleotide sequence: TGTGCCAGCAGCTTAAACGAAGGGGCTGGGGAAAAACTGTTTTTT. The genes are TRBV9 and TRBJ1-4; tentative D call: TRBD1 (5 bases). The CDR3 is 15 amino acids. V shed 4 bases and J shed 8 bases, with 18 bases lying between them. Germline CDR1 reads SGDLS; CDR2 reads YYNGEE.

This rearrangement joins TRBV28 to TRBJ2-3; tentatively, D is TRBD1 or TRBD2 (7 bases each). Trimming removed 5 bases at V and 2 bases at J, with 11 bases between. This CDR3 is built from 14 residues. Germline CDR1 is MDHEN and CDR2 is SYDVKM. CDR3: CASSQGGATDTQYF. CDR3 nucleotides: TGTGCCAGCAGTCAGGGGGGGGCCACAGATACGCAGTATTTT.

This clone was found once. The V gene is TRBV13, the J gene TRBJ1-1, with D unclear. With 5 bases removed from V and 0 bases from J, the gap between germline ends came to 16 bases. This CDR3 has 16 residues. In germline, CDR1 is PRHDT, CDR2 FYEKMQ (reference sequence). CDR3 amino acids: CASSPSWADMNTEAFF. The CDR3 region has the DNA TGTGCCAGCAGCCCGTCTTGGGCAGACATGAACACTGAAGCTTTCTTT.

The chain combines TRBV20-1 with TRBJ1-5; 8 nucleotides align to TRBD1. The CDR3 is 17 residues long. V shed 3 bases and J 3 bases; nucleotides not matched to a gene: 13. In germline, CDR1 is DFQATT, CDR2 SNEGSKA (reference sequence). CDR3 in amino acids: CSASGDRKATNNQPQHF. The CDR3 nucleotides read TGCAGTGCTAGTGGGGACAGGAAAGCAACCAACAATCAGCCCCAGCATTTT.

The chain employs TRBV5-1 and TRBJ2-7; 11 nucleotides match TRBD1. This CDR3 is built from 14 residues. CDR1 and CDR2 (germline): SGHRS, YFSETQ. V lost 4 bases and J lost 4; bases outside the gene matches: 4. CDR3 residues: CASSLGQGGYEQYF. The CDR3 DNA reads as TGCGCCAGCAGCCTGGGACAGGGGGGGTACGAGCAGTACTTC. The full variable domain, completed using reference TRBV5-1 and TRBJ2-7, is KAGVTQTPRYLIKTRGQQVTLSCSPISGHRSVSWYQQTPGQGLQFLFEYFSETQRNKGNFPGRFSGRQFSNSRSEMNVSTLELGDSALYLCASSLGQGGYEQYFGPGTRLTVT.

Here the CDR3 reads CASGDSLSYNSPLHF. For the CDR3, the DNA is TGCGCCAGCGGGGACAGTCTCTCCTATAATTCACCCCTCCACTTT. This rearrangement joins TRBV10-2 to TRBJ1-6, with TRBD1 identical over 7 bases. The CDR3 consists of 15 residues. With V trimmed by 8 bases and J by 0 bases, 4 bases remained unmatched. The germline V gene has CDR1 WSHSY and CDR2 SAAADI.

The rearrangement joins TRBV6-6 to TRBJ1-2; D is possibly TRBD1 (5 bases). Trimming shortened V by 2 bases and J by 6 bases, and 16 bases separated the two germline ends. CDR1 is MNHNY and CDR2 is SVGAGI in the germline V gene (reference sequence). The CDR3 sequence is 15 residues long. CDR3 bases: TGTGCCAGCAGTTACCTGCTTCGGGGCCGCGATGGCTACACCTTC. Its translation: CASSYLLRGRDGYTF.

The chain carries TRBV19 and TRBJ2-1; D is perhaps TRBD1 or TRBD2 (6 bases each). Between the trimmed V and J ends, which lost 3 bases and 8 bases, there was a span of 20 bases. The germline V gene encodes CDR1 LNHDA and CDR2 SQIVND (reference sequence). This CDR3 comprises 16 residues. CDR3: CASSMGQSRDHHEQFF. The CDR3 nucleotides read TGTGCCAGTAGTATGGGACAATCGCGGGATCATCATGAGCAGTTCTTC.